This TCR beta chain appears in the sequencing data of a study of cytomegalovirus exposure and HLA in healthy donors. Germline V CDR1 and CDR2: MNHEY, SMNVEV (reference sequence). The CDR3 contains 15 residues. The germline V and J ends were trimmed by 2 bases and 3 bases, with 11 bases remaining between them. Amplification used 60 Vbeta primers and 13 Jbeta primers. Libraries were prepared by immunoSEQ multiplex PCR; TCRdb keeps only in-frame clonotypes and omits some of them. The sample table sets out 200,000 to 250,000 clones. Sequencing input: PBMCs. The sequence was collected from a woman between 25 and 40 years old in good health and CMV-seropositive. The rearrangement links TRBV27 to TRBJ2-1; D may be TRBD2 (6 bases). Written as DNA, the CDR3 is TGTGCCAGCAGTTTAAAGGAGGGCCGCTACAATGAGCAGTTCTTC. As protein: CASSLKEGRYNEQFF.